The 13 T cell receptor beta chains reported below all come from one sample, sequenced in a study of T cell changes during pregnancy in multiple sclerosis. Assay used: immunoSEQ multiplex PCR; TCRdb lists only in-frame clones, some missing. The table records 100,000 or so clones, 90% of them present only once. The input for sequencing was peripheral blood, taken in the second trimester of pregnancy. The receptors derive from a female donor in good health, enrolled as a control in a pregnancy study.

V and J are TRBV18 and TRBJ1-5; 12 bases are shared with TRBD1. The CDR3 spans 17 residues. The germline gives CDR1 KGHSH, CDR2 LQKENI. The ends lost 6 bases at V and 6 bases at J; junction bases unmatched: 12. CDR3 region: CASSRGTGGEEGQPQHF. The CDR3 DNA reads as TGTGCCAGCTCGCGGGGGACAGGGGGCGAAGAGGGTCAGCCCCAGCATTTT. The whole variable domain, remainder taken from reference TRBV18 and TRBJ1-5, is NAGVMQNPRHLVRRRGQEARLRCSPMKGHSHVYWYRQLPEEGLKFMVYLQKENIIDESGMPKERFSAEFPKEGPSILRIQQVVRGDSAAYFCASSRGTGGEEGQPQHFGDGTRLSIL.

V and J are TRBV4-3 and TRBJ2-3, with TRBD2 matching over 7 bases. The CDR3 sequence is 13 residues long. Germline lookup yields CDR1 LGHNA and CDR2 YSLEER. The junction had 1 base not matched to a gene; V was cut back by 3 bases and J by 4 bases. CDR3 sequence reads: CASSHGGADTQYF. CDR3 coding DNA: TGCGCCAGCAGCCATGGGGGGGCAGATACGCAGTATTTT.

The rearrangement joins TRBV4-1 to TRBJ2-7, with a possible D match to TRBD2 (5 bases). This CDR3 has 14 amino acids. Germline V gives CDR1 MGHRA, CDR2 YSYEKL. With 2 bases removed from V and 4 bases from J, the gap between germline ends came to 12 bases. The CDR3 here is CASSQPGNAYEQYF. In DNA, the CDR3 is TGCGCCAGCAGCCAACCGGGGAATGCTTACGAGCAGTACTTC.

This clone was picked up one time. The rearrangement uses TRBV5-6 and TRBJ2-3; D is undetermined. With 4 bases removed from V and 1 base from J, the gap between germline ends came to 10 bases. Germline V gene lookup returns CDR1 SGHDT and CDR2 YYEEEE. The CDR3 contains 14 residues. The CDR3 DNA sequence: TGTGCCAGCAGCGACACAAAGGGCACAGATACGCAGTATTTT. It specifies CASSDTKGTDTQYF.

The chain joins TRBV25-1 to TRBJ2-7, with D possibly TRBD2 on 7 matching bases. The CDR3 covers 13 residues. The germline CDR1 and CDR2 sequences are MGHDK and SYGVNS. V lost 8 bases and J 7 bases, leaving 18 bases between the germline ends. The CDR3 DNA reads as TGTGCCAGCGAATTGGGGGGGGCCGAGGAGCAGTACTTC. It codes for CASELGGAEEQYF.

CDR3 sequence (DNA): TGTGCCAGCTCCGCGGAGATTACAGAGACCCAGTACTTC. Protein product: CASSAEITETQYF. The V call is TRBV18, the J call TRBJ2-5, with no clear D. Germline V gene lookup returns CDR1 KGHSH and CDR2 LQKENI. The CDR3 spans 13 residues. Trimming shortened V by 6 bases and J by 4 bases, and 12 bases separated the two germline ends.

The chain has TRBV7-9 and TRBJ2-3; 10 bases are shared with TRBD1. This CDR3 contains 17 residues. J lost 3 bases, V lost 5 bases, and 11 bases had no gene match. CDR1 SEHNR and CDR2 FQNEAQ come from the germline V gene (reference sequence). CDR3 in amino acids: CASSIRKTGGGTDTQYF. The CDR3, as DNA: TGTGCCAGCAGCATACGGAAGACAGGGGGCGGAACAGATACGCAGTATTTT.

This chain joins TRBV6-4 and TRBJ1-1, with D possibly TRBD1 on 6 matching bases. Germline CDR1 and CDR2: MRHNA and SNTAGT. Trimming removed 6 bases at V and 7 bases at J, with 15 bases between. This CDR3 is built from 13 residues. CDR3 residues: CASRKPGANEAFF. CDR3 DNA: TGTGCCAGCAGGAAACCAGGGGCTAATGAAGCTTTCTTT.

The chain couples TRBV29-1 to TRBJ1-1; the D gene is possibly TRBD1 (5 bases). V was pared by 1 base and J by 1 base, with 16 bases between. Germline V gene data show CDR1 as SQVTM and CDR2 as ANQGSEA. This CDR3 region has 16 residues. The CDR3 coding sequence is TGCAGCGTTGAAGGGGGAGGGGTAGTATGGAACACTGAAGCTTTCTTT. Its translation: CSVEGGGVVWNTEAFF.

The chain carries TRBV27 and TRBJ2-4, with 7 bases aligning to TRBD2. Trimming took 0 bases from V and 5 from J; bases not matched to a gene: 16. This CDR3 contains 19 residues. CDR1 is MNHEY, CDR2 SMNVEV, per germline (reference sequence). Here the CDR3 DNA reads TGTGCCAGCAGTTTATCTCGGCTAGCGGTTCCACCTTTAGAAAACATTCAGTACTTC. Translated: CASSLSRLAVPPLENIQYF.

The chain links TRBV25-1 to TRBJ1-1; 7 bases map to TRBD1. Germline CDR1 and CDR2: MGHDK and SYGVNS. The V segment lost 5 bases and the J segment 5 bases; nucleotides outside the gene matches: 5. The CDR3 covers 13 residues. Here the CDR3 reads CASSSQGRTEAFF. CDR3 DNA sequence: TGTGCCAGCAGTTCACAGGGGAGGACTGAAGCTTTCTTT.

J is TRBJ1-2 and V is TRBV18; D not certain. The germline CDR1 and CDR2 sequences are KGHSH and LQKENI. This CDR3 is built from 12 residues. V was cut by 4 bases and J by 5 bases, with 8 bases left in between. The CDR3 region is CASSRASYGYTF. The DNA of the CDR3 is TGTGCCAGCTCACGGGCCAGTTATGGCTACACCTTC.

The chain joins TRBV27 to TRBJ2-7; D not certain. V lost 0 bases and J lost 2, with 8 bases in between. Per the germline V gene, CDR1 is MNHEY and CDR2 is SMNVEV (reference sequence). This CDR3 has 14 amino acids. The chain's CDR3 is CASSLSRTAYEQYF. Written as DNA, the CDR3 is TGTGCCAGCAGTTTATCCCGAACAGCCTACGAGCAGTACTTC.